The next 20 T cell receptor beta chains were all read from a single sample in a study of cytomegalovirus exposure and HLA in healthy donors. The PCR contained 60 Vbeta and 13 Jbeta primers. Here immunoSEQ multiplex PCR was the method, and the copy in TCRdb shows in-frame clones only, minus some. The table includes 85,000 to 90,000 clones, about three quarters detected once. Sequenced sample: PBMCs. All receptors derive from a man aged 25-45 years in good health and CMV-seropositive.

CDR3 region: CASSLRDYEQYF. In DNA, the CDR3 is TGTGCCAGCAGTCTGAGGGACTACGAGCAGTACTTC. The chain joins TRBV28 to TRBJ2-5, with a tentative D call TRBD2 (5 bases). The J call is in doubt because the DNA end fits TRBJ2-7 better. The CDR3 totals 12 residues. Germline loops: CDR1 MDHEN, CDR2 SYDVKM.

This clone was seen many times. The J gene is TRBJ2-1, the V gene TRBV28; 8 bases are a match to TRBD1. J gave up 0 bases and V 6 bases, and 7 bases lay outside the gene matches. CDR1 MDHEN and CDR2 SYDVKM come from the germline V gene. The CDR3 is 16 amino acids. The CDR3 DNA reads TGTGCCAGCAGACAAATGCAGGGGGCCTCCTACAATGAGCAGTTCTTC. It codes for CASRQMQGASYNEQFF.

This chain uses TRBV7-8 with TRBJ2-5; 7 bases align to TRBD1. Germline CDR1 and CDR2: SGHVS and FQNEAQ. V shed 5 bases, J shed 2 bases, and the junction held 11 bases outside the gene matches. The CDR3 has 16 residues. The CDR3 is CASSPKMTTGQETQYF. The CDR3 DNA reads as TGTGCCAGCAGCCCGAAGATGACGACAGGGCAAGAGACCCAGTACTTC.

CDR3 in DNA: TGTGCCAGCAGCTCTGGACAGGGAGCCTATAATTCACCCCTCCACTTT. It specifies CASSSGQGAYNSPLHF. The chain has TRBV5-8 and TRBJ1-6, with 8 bases lining up with TRBD1. V dropped 3 bases and J dropped 2; count of bases not matched to a gene: 4. CDR3 length: 16 amino acids. Germline V gene data show CDR1 as SGHTS and CDR2 as YDEGEE. Combining the CDR3 with reference TRBV5-8 and TRBJ1-6 gives the whole variable domain EAGVTQSPTHLIKTRGQQATLRCSPISGHTSVYWYQQALGLGLQFLLWYDEGEERNRGNFPPRFSGRQFPNYSSELNVNALELEDSALYLCASSSGQGAYNSPLHFGNGTRLTVT.

Only one count was recorded for this clone. This CDR3 is CASRHSGKETQYF. DNA for the CDR3: TGTGCCAGCAGACACAGCGGGAAAGAGACCCAGTACTTC. The chain links TRBV14 to TRBJ2-5; 7 bases align to TRBD2. V shed 6 bases, J shed 3 bases, and the junction held 4 bases outside the gene matches. Germline CDR1 reads SGHDN; CDR2 reads FVKESK. This CDR3 is 13 amino acids long.

V and J are TRBV15 and TRBJ2-2; TRBD1 aligns across 9 bases. CDR1 LNHNV and CDR2 YYDKDF come from the germline V gene (reference sequence). The CDR3 loop spans 18 amino acids. J lost 1 base, V lost 3 bases, and 9 bases had no gene match. In DNA, the CDR3 is TGTGCCACCAGCAGCCAAAATCGACAGGGGGTGAACACCGGGGAGCTGTTTTTT. Its translation: CATSSQNRQGVNTGELFF.

The chain is built from TRBV11-2 and TRBJ2-5; TRBD1 aligns across 7 bases. In germline, CDR1 is SGHAT, CDR2 FQNNGV. J was trimmed by 5 bases and V by 6 bases; bases with no gene match: 9. The CDR3 sequence is 14 residues long. The CDR3 loop reads CASSLRDRDETQYF. The CDR3 DNA follows: TGTGCCAGCAGTCTCCGAGACAGGGATGAGACCCAGTACTTC.

The genes are TRBV19 and TRBJ2-2; 8 bases agree with TRBD1. Unmatched junction bases numbered 0, after V lost 1 base and J lost 5 bases. CDR1 and CDR2 from the germline V gene are LNHDA and SQIVND (reference sequence). The CDR3 contains 14 residues. CDR3 residues: CASSIGQGTGELFF. CDR3 bases: TGTGCCAGTAGTATAGGACAGGGGACCGGGGAGCTGTTTTTT.

The chain couples TRBV6-6 to TRBJ1-5; a weak D match, TRBD1 (5 bases). Trimming removed 5 bases from V and 4 bases from J, with 9 bases in between. CDR1 is MNHNY, CDR2 SVGAGI, per germline (reference sequence). The CDR3 is 13 amino acids. The CDR3 is CASSTQGNQPQHF. CDR3 nucleotide sequence: TGTGCCAGCAGTACTCAGGGAAATCAGCCCCAGCATTTT.

The chain links TRBV29-1 to TRBJ2-1; a possible D gene is TRBD2 (5 bases). The germline CDR1 and CDR2 sequences are SQVTM and ANQGSEA. This CDR3 is 13 amino acids long. V was trimmed by 3 bases and J by 5 bases, leaving 11 bases between them. The CDR3 region is CSVDGVANNEQFF. CDR3 in DNA: TGCAGCGTTGACGGGGTAGCGAACAATGAGCAGTTCTTC.

This chain uses TRBV5-1 with TRBJ1-6; TRBD1 matches at 7 bases. With 4 bases clipped from V and 12 bases from J, the junction kept 10 bases outside the gene matches. This CDR3 is 14 amino acids long. Germline V lookup: CDR1 SGHRS, CDR2 YFSETQ. CDR3 sequence: CASSPRDSDLPLHF. The CDR3 bases are TGCGCCAGCAGCCCCCGGGACAGTGATCTACCCCTCCACTTT. Variable domain in full (rest from reference TRBV5-1 and TRBJ1-6): KAGVTQTPRYLIKTRGQQVTLSCSPISGHRSVSWYQQTPGQGLQFLFEYFSETQRNKGNFPGRFSGRQFSNSRSEMNVSTLELGDSALYLCASSPRDSDLPLHFGNGTRLTVT.

The CDR3 region is CASSLGSGGMDTQYF. The CDR3 DNA follows: TGTGCCAGCAGCTTGGGAAGCGGGGGGATGGATACGCAGTATTTT. The chain carries TRBV5-4 and TRBJ2-3, with 9 nucleotides matching TRBD2. CDR3 length equals 15 residues. Per germline, CDR1 SGHNT and CDR2 YYREEE (reference sequence). V lost 0 bases and J lost 6; bases outside the gene matches: 5. The full variable domain, completed using reference TRBV5-4 and TRBJ2-3, is ETGVTQSPTHLIKTRGQQVTLRCSSQSGHNTVSWYQQALGQGPQFIFQYYREEENGRGNFPPRFSGLQFPNYSSELNVNALELDDSALYLCASSLGSGGMDTQYFGPGTRLTVL.

V gene TRBV6-4 combines with J gene TRBJ1-1; 8 positions agree with TRBD1. CDR1 is MRHNA and CDR2 is SNTAGT in the germline V gene. V was clipped by 6 bases and J by 5 bases; unmatched bases: 5. CDR3 length: 13 residues. The CDR3 bases are TGTGCCAGCAGAGGACAGGGTGGGACTGAAGCTTTCTTT. Translated: CASRGQGGTEAFF.

This clone was recorded a few times. The J gene is TRBJ2-5, the V gene TRBV9; the match to TRBD1 covers 9 bases. V was clipped by 3 bases and J by 2 bases; unmatched bases: 2. The CDR3 has 14 residues. Per the germline V gene, CDR1 is SGDLS and CDR2 is YYNGEE. The CDR3 is CASSAGQGQETQYF. Written as DNA, the CDR3 is TGTGCCAGCAGCGCTGGACAGGGGCAAGAGACCCAGTACTTC.

The V gene is TRBV4-1, the J gene TRBJ2-7; weak D call: TRBD2 (6 bases). Germline CDR1 reads MGHRA; CDR2 reads YSYEKL. The CDR3 runs 15 residues. V was shortened by 5 bases and J by 6 bases, with 20 bases between the two germline ends. The chain's CDR3 is CASSYQSGVSAEQYF. For the CDR3, the DNA is TGCGCCAGCAGCTACCAATCGGGGGTTTCTGCCGAGCAGTACTTC.

This clone turned up a few times. The J gene is TRBJ1-1, the V gene TRBV9, with D maybe TRBD1 (6 bases). In germline, CDR1 is SGDLS, CDR2 YYNGEE. The V gene lost 4 bases and the J gene lost 4 bases, with 14 bases spanning the gap. This CDR3 is 14 amino acids long. The CDR3 DNA sequence: TGTGCCAGCAGCTTGGAAACAGGGTCCACTGAAGCTTTCTTT. This gives the protein CASSLETGSTEAFF.

This chain joins TRBV28 and TRBJ2-1; D possibly corresponds to TRBD1 (6 bases). The CDR3 is 15 amino acids. Trimming took off 6 bases at V and 3 bases at J, with 15 bases between the two ends. The germline gives CDR1 MDHEN, CDR2 SYDVKM. CDR3 residues: CASSPRDMYYNEQFF. The CDR3 coding sequence is TGTGCCAGCAGCCCCCGGGACATGTACTACAATGAGCAGTTCTTC. The full variable domain, in which reference TRBV28 and TRBJ2-1 provide the parts outside the CDR3, is DVKVTQSSRYLVKRTGEKVFLECVQDMDHENMFWYRQDPGLGLRLIYFSYDVKMKEKGDIPEGYSVSREKKERFSLILESASTNQTSMYLCASSPRDMYYNEQFFGPGTRLTVL.

This clone turned up a few times. V and J are TRBV15 and TRBJ2-3, with TRBD2 matching 9 bases. Looked up from germline, CDR1 is LNHNV and CDR2 is YYDKDF (reference sequence). The V segment lost 3 bases and the J segment 3 bases; nucleotides outside the gene matches: 10. The CDR3 runs to 17 residues. The CDR3 here is CATSRGRGGGGTDTQYF. As DNA, the CDR3 is TGTGCCACCAGCAGGGGTAGAGGCGGGGGGGGGACAGATACGCAGTATTTT.

The CDR3: CASRAGGLNTEAFF. CDR3 in DNA: TGTGCCAGCAGGGCGGGCGGTCTGAACACTGAAGCTTTCTTT. V gene TRBV7-9 combines with J gene TRBJ1-1; D gene ambiguous. Germline assignment: CDR1 SEHNR and CDR2 FQNEAQ (reference sequence). This CDR3 contains 14 residues. Trimming left V 6 bases short and J 0 bases short, with 11 bases between.

V usage is TRBV6-6 and J usage is TRBJ1-1; TRBD1 is a possible D gene (5 bases). This CDR3 has 14 residues. Trimming pared 0 bases from V and 10 bases from J, leaving 15 bases between. CDR1 and CDR2 from the germline V gene are MNHNY and SVGAGI (reference sequence). CDR3 in amino acids: CASSYSLRAERAFF. The CDR3 DNA reads as TGTGCCAGCAGTTACTCCCTCAGGGCGGAACGAGCTTTCTTT.